Listed below are T cell receptor beta chains from one sample, sequenced in a study of T cell repertoires in cytomegalovirus infection. These receptors' antigens are unknown. TCRdb called the reads again in MiXCR, with one record for every CDR3 protein. This repertoire shows about a million distinct CDR3 sequences, 25% to 40% found once; its top ten account for 13%. Sequenced here: cultured CD8+ T cells from PBMCs, sampled from culture after CMV antigen stimulation. These receptors all stem from a human donor in good health (CMV status not recorded). Some clones in this sample may be carry-over from other donors' samples. CDR3s include the opening cysteine and the closing phenylalanine or tryptophan. Each record gives: V gene, D gene, clone size, J gene, CDR3 protein, CDR3 DNA. The D gene is left open where the match is weak. The listing skips clone size in some rows; elsewhere it reads once, few, many or a size class.

TRBV7-7	-	-	TRBJ1-5	CASRVNQGGGGQPQHF	TGTGCCAGCAGAGTAAACCAGGGTGGCGGCGGTCAGCCCCAGCATTTT
TRBV6-6	-	few	TRBJ1-5	CASKVDINQPQHF	TGTGCCAGCAAGGTAGACATCAATCAGCCCCAGCATTTT
TRBV5-6	-	few	TRBJ2-1	CASSLPGRDNEQFF	TGTGCCAGCAGCTTGCCTGGAAGGGACAATGAGCAGTTCTTC
TRBV15	-	-	TRBJ1-5	CATSRDSSNQPQHF	TGTGCCACCAGCAGAGACAGTAGCAATCAGCCCCAGCATTTT
TRBV29-1	TRBD1	-	TRBJ2-2	CSVVPGQGLAGELFF	TGCAGCGTTGTGCCGGGACAGGGATTAGCCGGGGAGCTGTTTTTT
TRBV7-2	-	many	TRBJ2-2	CASSLEEAGELFF	TGTGCCAGCAGCTTAGAGGAGGCCGGGGAGCTGTTTTTT
TRBV2	-	-	TRBJ2-7	CASSEWRQSLYEQYF	TGTGCCAGCAGTGAATGGCGACAGAGTCTCTACGAGCAGTACTTC
TRBV12-3/TRBV12-4	-	-	TRBJ1-2	CASSLWGRANYGYTF	TGTGCCAGCAGTTTATGGGGCAGAGCTAACTATGGCTACACCTTC
TRBV5-5	-	many	TRBJ2-2	CASSKWFTELFF	TGTGCCAGCAGCAAGTGGTTTACGGAGCTGTTTTTT
TRBV4-1	-	-	TRBJ2-2	CASSQKGVPTGELFF	TGCGCCAGCAGCCAAAAAGGGGTACCCACCGGGGAGCTGTTTTTT
TRBV4-1	-	-	TRBJ2-1	CASSHDWSHEQFF	TGCGCCAGCAGCCACGACTGGTCCCATGAGCAGTTCTTC